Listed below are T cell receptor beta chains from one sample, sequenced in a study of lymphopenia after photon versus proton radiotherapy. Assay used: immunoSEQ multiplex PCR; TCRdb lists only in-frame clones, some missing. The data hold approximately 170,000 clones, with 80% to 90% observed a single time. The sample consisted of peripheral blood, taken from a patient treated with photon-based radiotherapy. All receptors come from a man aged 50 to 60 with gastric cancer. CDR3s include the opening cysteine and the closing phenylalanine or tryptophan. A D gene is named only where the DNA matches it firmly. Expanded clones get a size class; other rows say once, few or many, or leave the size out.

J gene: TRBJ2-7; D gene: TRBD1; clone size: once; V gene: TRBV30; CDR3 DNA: TGTGCCGCCGCGCGGCAGGGGGCCCGGTCGGAGCAGTACTTC; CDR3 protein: CAAARQGARSEQYF
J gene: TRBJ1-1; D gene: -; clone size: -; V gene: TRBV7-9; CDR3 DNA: TGTGCCAGCATCTCCGACACAGGGAGGAACACTGAAGCTTTCTTT; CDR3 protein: CASISDTGRNTEAFF
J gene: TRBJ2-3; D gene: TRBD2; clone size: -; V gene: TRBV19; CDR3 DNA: TGTGCCACCAACCAAGCGGGAGAGGCGACAGATACGCAGTATTTT; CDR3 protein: CATNQAGEATDTQYF
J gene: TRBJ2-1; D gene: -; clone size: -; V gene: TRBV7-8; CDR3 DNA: TGTGCCAGCAGCTTTCCCTATCTCTCCTACAATGAGCAGTTCTTC; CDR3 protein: CASSFPYLSYNEQFF
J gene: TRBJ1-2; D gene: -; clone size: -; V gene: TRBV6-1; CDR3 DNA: TGTGCCAGCAGTGAAAATCGGGCAGCTAACTATGGCTACACCTTC; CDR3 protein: CASSENRAANYGYTF
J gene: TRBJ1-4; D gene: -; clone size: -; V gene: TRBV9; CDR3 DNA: TGTGCCAGCAGCGTAGCTCCGGGGGCGGATGAAAAACTGTTTTTT; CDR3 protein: CASSVAPGADEKLFF
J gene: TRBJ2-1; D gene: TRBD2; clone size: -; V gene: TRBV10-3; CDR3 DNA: TGTGCCATCAGTGACAATAGCGGGCGAGGGAATGAGCAGTTCTTC; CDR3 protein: CAISDNSGRGNEQFF
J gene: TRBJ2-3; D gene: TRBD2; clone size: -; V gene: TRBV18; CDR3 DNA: TGTGCCAGCTCACTACTCCTAGCGGGAGGGCAAGGCACAGATACGCAGTATTTT; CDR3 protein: CASSLLLAGGQGTDTQYF
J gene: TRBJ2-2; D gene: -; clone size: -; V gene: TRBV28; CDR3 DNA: TGTGCCAGCAATACAGCAGGTTCGAACACCGGGGAGCTGTTTTTT; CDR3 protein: CASNTAGSNTGELFF
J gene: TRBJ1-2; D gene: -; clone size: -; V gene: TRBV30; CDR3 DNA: TGTGCCTGGGGGGGGACACTTGGTTATGGCTACACCTTC; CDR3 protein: CAWGGTLGYGYTF
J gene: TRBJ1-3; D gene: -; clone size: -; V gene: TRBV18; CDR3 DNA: TGTGCCAGCTCACCAGCGGGACACCGCCTCTCTGGAAACACCATATATTTT; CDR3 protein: CASSPAGHRLSGNTIYF
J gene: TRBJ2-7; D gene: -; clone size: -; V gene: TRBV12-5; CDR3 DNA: TGTGCTAGTGGTTTGTTTGGGGGGGGGCCCTCCTACGAGCAGTACTTC; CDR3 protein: CASGLFGGGPSYEQYF
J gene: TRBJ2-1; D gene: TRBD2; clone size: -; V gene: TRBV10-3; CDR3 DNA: TGTGCCATCAGTGAGTTAAGGGCGGGAGCCTACAATGAGCAGTTCTTC; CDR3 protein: CAISELRAGAYNEQFF
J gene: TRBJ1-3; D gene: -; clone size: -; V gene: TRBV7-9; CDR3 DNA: TGTGCCAGCAGCTTGGGGTCCAGTCCCCGAAGAGAAAACACCATATATTTT; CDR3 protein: CASSLGSSPRRENTIYF
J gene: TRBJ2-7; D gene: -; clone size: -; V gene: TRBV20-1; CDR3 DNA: TGCAGTGCTAGGGTAAACTACGAGCAGTACTTC; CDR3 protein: CSARVNYEQYF
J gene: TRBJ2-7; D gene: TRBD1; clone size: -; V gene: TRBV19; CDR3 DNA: TGTGCCAGTAGGGGGACAGGGGTACACGAGCAGTACTTC; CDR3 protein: CASRGTGVHEQYF
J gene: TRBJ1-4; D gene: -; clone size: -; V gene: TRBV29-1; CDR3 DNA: TGCAGCGTCCGGGCCCAGCATGAAAAACTGTTTTTT; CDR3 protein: CSVRAQHEKLFF
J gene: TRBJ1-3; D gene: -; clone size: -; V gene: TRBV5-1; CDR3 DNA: TGCGCCAGCAGCTTGGAGGCAGCCTCTGGAAACACCATATATTTT; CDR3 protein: CASSLEAASGNTIYF
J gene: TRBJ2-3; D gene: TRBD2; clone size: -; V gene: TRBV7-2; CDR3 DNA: TGTGCCAGCAGCTTTAGCAGTCCAACTAGCGGATTCACAGATACGCAGTATTTT; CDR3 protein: CASSFSSPTSGFTDTQYF
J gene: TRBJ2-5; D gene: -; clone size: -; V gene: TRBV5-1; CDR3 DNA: TGCGCCAGCAGCGCGGCCCTCTCAGAGACCCAGTACTTC; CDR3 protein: CASSAALSETQYF
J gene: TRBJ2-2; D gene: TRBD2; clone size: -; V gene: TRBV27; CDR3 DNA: TGTGCCAGCAGTTTAGGCGGGAGGGTCACCGGGGAGCTGTTTTTT; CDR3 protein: CASSLGGRVTGELFF
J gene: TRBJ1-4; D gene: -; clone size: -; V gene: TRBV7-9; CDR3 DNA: TGTGCCAGCAGCCGAGGCCGAAATGAAAAACTGTTTTTT; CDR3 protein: CASSRGRNEKLFF
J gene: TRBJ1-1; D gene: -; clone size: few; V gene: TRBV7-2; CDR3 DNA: TGTGCCAGCAGCCTCGGCCGGGACGGAACTGAGGGGAACACTGAAGCTTTCTTT; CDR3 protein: CASSLGRDGTEGNTEAFF
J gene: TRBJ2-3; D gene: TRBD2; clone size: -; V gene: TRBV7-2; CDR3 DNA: TGTGCCAGCTGGGGGACTAGCGGGAGGTCCCGCACAGATACGCAGTATTTT; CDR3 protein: CASWGTSGRSRTDTQYF
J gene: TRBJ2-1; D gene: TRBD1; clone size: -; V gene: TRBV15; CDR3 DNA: TGTGCCACCAGCAGAGACAGGGGGCTCTACAATGAGCAGTTCTTC; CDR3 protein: CATSRDRGLYNEQFF
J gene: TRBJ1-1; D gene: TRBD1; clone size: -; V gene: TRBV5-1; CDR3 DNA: TGCGCCAGCAGGAATGGGGGACAGAGCTCTGAAGCTTTCTTT; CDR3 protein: CASRNGGQSSEAFF
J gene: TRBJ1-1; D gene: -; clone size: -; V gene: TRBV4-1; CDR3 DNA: TGCGCCAGCAGCCAAAGGGGCGGTGGCACTGAAGCTTTCTTT; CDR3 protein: CASSQRGGGTEAFF
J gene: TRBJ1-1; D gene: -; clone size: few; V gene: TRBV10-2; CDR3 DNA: TGCGCCAGCAGTGAGCTGAATTTTGAAGCTTTCTTT; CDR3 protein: CASSELNFEAFF
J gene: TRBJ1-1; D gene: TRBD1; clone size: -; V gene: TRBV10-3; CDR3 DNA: TGTGCCTCACGGGACAGGGGCTTGGACGAAGCTTTCTTT; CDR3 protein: CASRDRGLDEAFF
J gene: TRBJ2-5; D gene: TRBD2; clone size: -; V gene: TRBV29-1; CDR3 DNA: TGCAGCGGAGAACTAGCGGGAGCAGAGACCCAGTACTTC; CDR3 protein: CSGELAGAETQYF
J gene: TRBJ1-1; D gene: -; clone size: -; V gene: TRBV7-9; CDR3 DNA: TGTGCCAGCAGCTTAATGGGCAGTGCCTCCACTGAAGCTTTCTTT; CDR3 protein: CASSLMGSASTEAFF
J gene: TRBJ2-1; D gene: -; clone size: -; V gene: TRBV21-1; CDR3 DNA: TGTGCCAGCTCATCACAGTTTGAGCAGTTCTTC; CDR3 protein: CASSSQFEQFF
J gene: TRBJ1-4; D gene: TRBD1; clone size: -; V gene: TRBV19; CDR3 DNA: TGTGCCAGCTCCGGGACAGGGGTCTGGAAAACTAATGAAAAACTGTTTTTT; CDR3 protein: CASSGTGVWKTNEKLFF
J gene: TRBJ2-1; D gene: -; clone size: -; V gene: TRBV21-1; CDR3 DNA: TGTGCCAGCAGCAACGGAGCGGGAGGACACTACAATGAGCAGTTCTTC; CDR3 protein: CASSNGAGGHYNEQFF
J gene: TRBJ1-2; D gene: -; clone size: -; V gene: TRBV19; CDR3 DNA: TGTGCCAGTAGTGAGGACAGAAACTATGGCTACACCTTC; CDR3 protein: CASSEDRNYGYTF
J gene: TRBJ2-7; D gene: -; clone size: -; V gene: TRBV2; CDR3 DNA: TGTGCCAGCAGTGAAGACCCTGCCTACGAGCAGTACTTC; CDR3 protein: CASSEDPAYEQYF
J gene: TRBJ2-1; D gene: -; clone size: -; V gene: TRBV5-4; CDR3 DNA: TGTGCCAGCAGTTCAGGGGGGAATGAGCAGTTCTTC; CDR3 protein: CASSSGGNEQFF